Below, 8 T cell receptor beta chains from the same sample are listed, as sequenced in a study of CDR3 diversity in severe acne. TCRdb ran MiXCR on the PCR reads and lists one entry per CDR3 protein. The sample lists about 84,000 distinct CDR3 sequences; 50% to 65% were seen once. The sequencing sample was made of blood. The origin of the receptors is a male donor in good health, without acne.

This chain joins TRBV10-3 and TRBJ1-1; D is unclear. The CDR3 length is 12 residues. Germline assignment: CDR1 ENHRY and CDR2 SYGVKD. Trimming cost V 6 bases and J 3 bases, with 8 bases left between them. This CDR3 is CAIRGRDTEAFF. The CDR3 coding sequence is TGTGCCATCAGGGGTAGGGACACTGAAGCTTTCTTT.

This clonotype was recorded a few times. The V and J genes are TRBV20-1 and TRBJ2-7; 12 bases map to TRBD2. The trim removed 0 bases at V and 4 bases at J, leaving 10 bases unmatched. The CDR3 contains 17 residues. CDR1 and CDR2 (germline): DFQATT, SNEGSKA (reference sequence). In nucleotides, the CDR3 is TGCAGTGCTAGAGAGGTTAGACTAGCGGGGGCCCAGTACGAGCAGTACTTC. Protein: CSAREVRLAGAQYEQYF.

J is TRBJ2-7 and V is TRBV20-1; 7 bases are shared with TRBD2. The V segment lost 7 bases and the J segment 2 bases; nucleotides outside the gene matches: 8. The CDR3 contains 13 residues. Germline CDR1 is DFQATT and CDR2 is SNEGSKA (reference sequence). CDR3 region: CSVAGGLPYEQYF. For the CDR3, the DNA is TGCAGTGTAGCGGGCGGCCTTCCCTACGAGCAGTACTTC.

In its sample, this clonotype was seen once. The CDR3 loop is CAIAGGYGYTF. DNA for the CDR3: TGTGCCATCGCAGGGGGCTATGGCTACACCTTC. The chain combines TRBV6-5 with TRBJ1-2, with 7 nucleotides matching TRBD1. CDR1 is MNHEY and CDR2 is SVGAGI in the germline V gene. The CDR3 loop spans 11 amino acids. Trimming took 10 bases from V and 4 from J; bases not matched to a gene: 3.

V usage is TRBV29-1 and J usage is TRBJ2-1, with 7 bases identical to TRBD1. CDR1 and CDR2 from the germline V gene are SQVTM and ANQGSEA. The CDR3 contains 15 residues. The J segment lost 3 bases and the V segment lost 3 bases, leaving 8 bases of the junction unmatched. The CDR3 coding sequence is TGCAGCGTTGAGAAACAGGGGTTGATCTACAATGAGCAGTTCTTC. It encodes CSVEKQGLIYNEQFF.

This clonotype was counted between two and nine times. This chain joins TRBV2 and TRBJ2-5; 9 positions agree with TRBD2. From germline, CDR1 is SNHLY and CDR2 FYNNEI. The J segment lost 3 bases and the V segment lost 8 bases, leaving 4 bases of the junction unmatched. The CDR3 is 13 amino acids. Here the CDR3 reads CASPGLAKETQYF. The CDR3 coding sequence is TGTGCCAGCCCTGGACTAGCGAAAGAGACCCAGTACTTC.

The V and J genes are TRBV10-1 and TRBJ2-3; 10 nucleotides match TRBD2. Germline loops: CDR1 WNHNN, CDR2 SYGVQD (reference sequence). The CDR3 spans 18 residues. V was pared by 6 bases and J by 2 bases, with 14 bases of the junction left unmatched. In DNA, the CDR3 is TGCGCCAGCAGCCAAGATAGCGGGGGGCGAGTCTACACAGATACGCAGTATTTT. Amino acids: CASSQDSGGRVYTDTQYF.

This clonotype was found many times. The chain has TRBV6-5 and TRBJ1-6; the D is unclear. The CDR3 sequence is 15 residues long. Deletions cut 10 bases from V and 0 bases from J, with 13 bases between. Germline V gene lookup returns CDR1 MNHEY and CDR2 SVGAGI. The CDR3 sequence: CATIPESSYNSPLHF. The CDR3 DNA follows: TGTGCCACCATACCCGAGAGCTCCTATAATTCACCCCTCCACTTT.